These T cell receptor beta chains were read from a single sample in a study of cytomegalovirus exposure and HLA in healthy donors. Only in-frame clones appear in the TCRdb table, and some are missing; sequencing was by immunoSEQ multiplex PCR. The sample comprises 300,000 or so clones, approximately 88% of which are singletons, and around 1% rests with the top ten. The sample taken for sequencing was PBMCs. These receptors all stem from a man aged 30 to 39 in good health and CMV-seronegative. CDR3s include the opening cysteine and the closing phenylalanine or tryptophan. Each record gives: J gene, clone size, V gene, D gene, CDR3 DNA, CDR3 protein. D genes are given only for firm matches. The size field is filled for only some rows; it gives once, few, many or a size class.

j_call: TRBJ2-1
clone_size: -
v_call: TRBV30
d_call: -
cdr3_nt: TGTGCCTGGAGTCAGCAGGGTTTTATTGATGGGGATGAGCAGTTCTTC
cdr3_aa: CAWSQQGFIDGDEQFF

j_call: TRBJ1-6
clone_size: -
v_call: TRBV5-1
d_call: TRBD1
cdr3_nt: TGCGCCAGCAGCCAGTCAGGGGGCCAATCCTATAATTCACCCCTCCACTTT
cdr3_aa: CASSQSGGQSYNSPLHF

j_call: TRBJ2-3
clone_size: -
v_call: TRBV5-1
d_call: TRBD2
cdr3_nt: TGCGCCAGCAGCTCCCGGACTAGCGGGGGGACCAGCACAGATACGCAGTATTTT
cdr3_aa: CASSSRTSGGTSTDTQYF

j_call: TRBJ2-1
clone_size: once
v_call: TRBV5-1
d_call: TRBD2
cdr3_nt: TGCGCCAGCAGCGAGAGACTAGCGGGGGCTCTCAATGAGCAGTTCTTC
cdr3_aa: CASSERLAGALNEQFF

j_call: TRBJ2-3
clone_size: -
v_call: TRBV5-4
d_call: TRBD1
cdr3_nt: TGTGCCAGCAGCGGCAGAACAGGGACAGCCGCAGATACGCAGTATTTT
cdr3_aa: CASSGRTGTAADTQYF

j_call: TRBJ1-1
clone_size: -
v_call: TRBV11-2
d_call: TRBD1
cdr3_nt: TGTGCCAGCAGCTTACTGACAGGGTTAGACCCTGAAGCTTTCTTT
cdr3_aa: CASSLLTGLDPEAFF

j_call: TRBJ2-4
clone_size: -
v_call: TRBV4-1
d_call: TRBD1
cdr3_nt: TGCGCCAGCAGCCAAGCACCCCTGACAGGGGACGCCAAAAACATTCAGTACTTC
cdr3_aa: CASSQAPLTGDAKNIQYF

j_call: TRBJ2-2
clone_size: -
v_call: TRBV18
d_call: -
cdr3_nt: TGTGCCAGCTCACCCACCGGGACATCGAACACCGGGGAGCTGTTTTTT
cdr3_aa: CASSPTGTSNTGELFF

j_call: TRBJ2-7
clone_size: -
v_call: TRBV18
d_call: -
cdr3_nt: TGTGCCAGCTCACCACAACAGGATTACGAGCAGTACTTC
cdr3_aa: CASSPQQDYEQYF

j_call: TRBJ1-3
clone_size: -
v_call: TRBV5-5
d_call: TRBD1
cdr3_nt: TGTGCCAGCAGCCCTCACAGGGGACCTGGAAACACCATATATTTT
cdr3_aa: CASSPHRGPGNTIYF

j_call: TRBJ1-5
clone_size: once
v_call: TRBV6-1
d_call: -
cdr3_nt: TGTGCCAGCATTAACAGGGCTTCAGCAATGCAGCCCCAGCATTTT
cdr3_aa: CASINRASAMQPQHF

j_call: TRBJ2-3
clone_size: -
v_call: TRBV4-2
d_call: -
cdr3_nt: TGTGCCAGCAGCCAAGATCCCAAAAGCACAGATACGCAGTATTTT
cdr3_aa: CASSQDPKSTDTQYF

j_call: TRBJ2-5
clone_size: -
v_call: TRBV23-1
d_call: -
cdr3_nt: TGCGCCAGCAGTTGTAGAGTAGAGACCCAGTACTTC
cdr3_aa: CASSCRVETQYF

j_call: TRBJ2-7
clone_size: -
v_call: TRBV11-2
d_call: -
cdr3_nt: TGTGCCAGCAGCTTAGAGAGTGGGGGCAGAAACGAGCAGTACTTC
cdr3_aa: CASSLESGGRNEQYF

j_call: TRBJ1-1
clone_size: few
v_call: TRBV7-9
d_call: -
cdr3_nt: TGTGCCAGCAGCTTGGAGGGGATGAACACTGAAGCTTTCTTT
cdr3_aa: CASSLEGMNTEAFF

j_call: TRBJ1-2
clone_size: -
v_call: TRBV30
d_call: -
cdr3_nt: TGTGCCTGGAGTGTAATTCGCGCTAACTATGGCTACACCTTC
cdr3_aa: CAWSVIRANYGYTF

j_call: TRBJ2-5
clone_size: -
v_call: TRBV6-1
d_call: TRBD1
cdr3_nt: TGTGCCAGCTTTGGTCCCACAGGGGTAGAGACCCAGTACTTC
cdr3_aa: CASFGPTGVETQYF

j_call: TRBJ1-6
clone_size: -
v_call: TRBV18
d_call: TRBD1
cdr3_nt: TGTGCCAGCTCTGGGGGACAGGGGAATTCACCCCTCCACTTT
cdr3_aa: CASSGGQGNSPLHF

j_call: TRBJ2-7
clone_size: -
v_call: TRBV4-1
d_call: -
cdr3_nt: TGCGCCAGCAGCCATCCCGTCTCCTACGAGCAGTACTTC
cdr3_aa: CASSHPVSYEQYF

j_call: TRBJ2-7
clone_size: -
v_call: TRBV19
d_call: TRBD1
cdr3_nt: TGTGCCAGTAGTACCCGGACAGGGGGCGCCTCCTACGAGCAGTACTTC
cdr3_aa: CASSTRTGGASYEQYF

j_call: TRBJ1-1
clone_size: -
v_call: TRBV5-1
d_call: TRBD1
cdr3_nt: TGCGCCAGCAGCTCGGGACAGGGGGCTGAAGCTTTCTTT
cdr3_aa: CASSSGQGAEAFF

j_call: TRBJ2-6
clone_size: -
v_call: TRBV7-9
d_call: -
cdr3_nt: TGTGCCAGCAGCGCCTTCCGGGACATCGACTCTGGGGCCAACGTCCTGACTTTC
cdr3_aa: CASSAFRDIDSGANVLTF

j_call: TRBJ1-2
clone_size: -
v_call: TRBV9
d_call: -
cdr3_nt: TGTGCCAGCAGCGGGGTAAGGACAGTCCGTGGCTACACCTTC
cdr3_aa: CASSGVRTVRGYTF

j_call: TRBJ2-2
clone_size: -
v_call: TRBV6-5
d_call: TRBD1
cdr3_nt: TGTGCCAGCAGGAGGGACAGGGGGGCCTCTGGGGAGCTGTTTTTT
cdr3_aa: CASRRDRGASGELFF

j_call: TRBJ1-2
clone_size: -
v_call: TRBV5-1
d_call: TRBD1
cdr3_nt: TGCGCCAGCAGCTCGCACGAATCAAAGGGACAGGGGGACTATGGCTACACCTTC
cdr3_aa: CASSSHESKGQGDYGYTF

j_call: TRBJ2-7
clone_size: -
v_call: TRBV6-5
d_call: -
cdr3_nt: TGTGCCAGCAGTTACGGCCCGTACGAGCAGTACTTC
cdr3_aa: CASSYGPYEQYF

j_call: TRBJ1-2
clone_size: -
v_call: TRBV5-4
d_call: TRBD1
cdr3_nt: TGTGCCAGCAGCTTGAGGGACAGGGGTTTCTATGGCTACACCTTC
cdr3_aa: CASSLRDRGFYGYTF

j_call: TRBJ2-7
clone_size: once
v_call: TRBV5-4
d_call: -
cdr3_nt: TGTGCCAGCAGCCAACAGGGTAGCTACGAGCAGTACTTC
cdr3_aa: CASSQQGSYEQYF

j_call: TRBJ2-2
clone_size: -
v_call: TRBV7-7
d_call: TRBD1
cdr3_nt: TGTGCCAGCAGCTTAGCTGGGACAGGTCCTCTGTTTTTT
cdr3_aa: CASSLAGTGPLFF

j_call: TRBJ2-7
clone_size: few
v_call: TRBV6-5
d_call: TRBD1
cdr3_nt: TGTGCCAGCAGTTCTCCGGGACAGGCCCCCTACGAGCAGTACTTC
cdr3_aa: CASSSPGQAPYEQYF

j_call: TRBJ1-6
clone_size: -
v_call: TRBV6-5
d_call: -
cdr3_nt: TGTGCCAGCAGTTACTCGGGACTTAATTCACCCCTCCACTTT
cdr3_aa: CASSYSGLNSPLHF

j_call: TRBJ2-7
clone_size: -
v_call: TRBV13
d_call: TRBD1
cdr3_nt: TGTGCCAGCAGCGCACCGGGACAGGGAACCTACGAGCAGTACTTC
cdr3_aa: CASSAPGQGTYEQYF

j_call: TRBJ1-4
clone_size: -
v_call: TRBV18
d_call: -
cdr3_nt: TGTGCCAGCTCACCGCGGGCAACTAATGAAAAACTGTTTTTT
cdr3_aa: CASSPRATNEKLFF

j_call: TRBJ2-3
clone_size: -
v_call: TRBV5-5
d_call: -
cdr3_nt: TGTGCCAGCAGCTTGGGTCGATACTCTAGCACAGATACGCAGTATTTT
cdr3_aa: CASSLGRYSSTDTQYF

j_call: TRBJ2-7
clone_size: -
v_call: TRBV6-1
d_call: -
cdr3_nt: TGTGCCAGCAGTTTTTCAGGTGTGAGCCTAACCTTC
cdr3_aa: CASSFSGVSLTF

j_call: TRBJ2-5
clone_size: -
v_call: TRBV7-2
d_call: -
cdr3_nt: TGTGCCAGCAGCTTAGGAGGAAAAGAGACCCAGTACTTC
cdr3_aa: CASSLGGKETQYF

j_call: TRBJ1-1
clone_size: -
v_call: TRBV7-9
d_call: TRBD1
cdr3_nt: TGTGCCAGCAGCTTACCAAAAGTAGGGACAGGGCCGAACACTGAAGCTTTCTTT
cdr3_aa: CASSLPKVGTGPNTEAFF

j_call: TRBJ2-1
clone_size: -
v_call: TRBV7-9
d_call: -
cdr3_nt: TGTGCCAGCAGCTTAGGGACTGGAAGCTACAATGAGCAGTTCTTC
cdr3_aa: CASSLGTGSYNEQFF

j_call: TRBJ2-2
clone_size: -
v_call: TRBV7-9
d_call: TRBD1
cdr3_nt: TGTGCCAGCAGCATCCAGGGGGCGAACACCGGGGAGCTGTTTTTT
cdr3_aa: CASSIQGANTGELFF

j_call: TRBJ1-6
clone_size: -
v_call: TRBV5-1
d_call: -
cdr3_nt: TGCGCCAGCAGCTTGGCTCCCCCAGGGGATAATTCACCCCTCCACTTT
cdr3_aa: CASSLAPPGDNSPLHF

j_call: TRBJ2-7
clone_size: -
v_call: TRBV5-1
d_call: TRBD2
cdr3_nt: TGCGCCAGCAGCAGTCAACCGGGTCTGGGAGGGGAGCAGTACTTC
cdr3_aa: CASSSQPGLGGEQYF

j_call: TRBJ1-2
clone_size: -
v_call: TRBV4-3
d_call: -
cdr3_nt: TGCGCCAGCAGCCAAGATCGCGACAGTTACTATGGCTACACCTTC
cdr3_aa: CASSQDRDSYYGYTF

j_call: TRBJ2-3
clone_size: -
v_call: TRBV18
d_call: -
cdr3_nt: TGTGCCAGCTCACCGGGCGGGGGCTTCACAGATACGCAGTATTTT
cdr3_aa: CASSPGGGFTDTQYF

j_call: TRBJ1-1
clone_size: -
v_call: TRBV10-3
d_call: TRBD1
cdr3_nt: TGTGCCATCAGTCTTGGGACAGGGGAGGGGAACACTGAAGCTTTCTTT
cdr3_aa: CAISLGTGEGNTEAFF

j_call: TRBJ2-5
clone_size: -
v_call: TRBV27
d_call: TRBD2
cdr3_nt: TGTGCCAGCAGTTACGGGAGGGGAGAGACCCAGTACTTC
cdr3_aa: CASSYGRGETQYF

j_call: TRBJ1-1
clone_size: -
v_call: TRBV12-5
d_call: -
cdr3_nt: TGTGCTAGTGGTCTTCAGGAGAACACTGAAGCTTTCTTT
cdr3_aa: CASGLQENTEAFF

j_call: TRBJ2-6
clone_size: -
v_call: TRBV30
d_call: -
cdr3_nt: TGTGCCTGGAGCAACAGGGTTTGGGAAAACTCTGGGGCCAACGTCCTGACTTTC
cdr3_aa: CAWSNRVWENSGANVLTF

j_call: TRBJ1-2
clone_size: -
v_call: TRBV4-1
d_call: TRBD1
cdr3_nt: TGCGCCAGCAGCCGCGGGACAGGGGAGGTTTCGTATGGCTACACCTTC
cdr3_aa: CASSRGTGEVSYGYTF

j_call: TRBJ2-2
clone_size: -
v_call: TRBV6-1
d_call: TRBD2
cdr3_nt: TGTGCCAGCAGTGCCATCGAGTTTCGACTAGCGGGAGACACCGGGGAGCTGTTTTTT
cdr3_aa: CASSAIEFRLAGDTGELFF

j_call: TRBJ2-7
clone_size: -
v_call: TRBV27
d_call: TRBD2
cdr3_nt: TGTGCCAGCAGTCTCAGGACTAGCAGTTTCGAGCAGTACTTC
cdr3_aa: CASSLRTSSFEQYF

j_call: TRBJ2-7
clone_size: -
v_call: TRBV5-6
d_call: TRBD1
cdr3_nt: TGTGCCAGCAGCCTCGGACAGGGGATGTACGAGCAGTACTTC
cdr3_aa: CASSLGQGMYEQYF

j_call: TRBJ1-3
clone_size: -
v_call: TRBV6-5
d_call: TRBD1
cdr3_nt: TGTGCCAGCAGTACCGGGACAGGGACTGGAAACACCATATATTTT
cdr3_aa: CASSTGTGTGNTIYF

j_call: TRBJ2-4
clone_size: -
v_call: TRBV6-1
d_call: TRBD1
cdr3_nt: TGTGCCAGCAGTGAGCTGACAGGGTCCAAAAACATTCAGTACTTC
cdr3_aa: CASSELTGSKNIQYF

j_call: TRBJ2-2
clone_size: -
v_call: TRBV11-3
d_call: -
cdr3_nt: TGTGCCAGCAGCTTCGGGGGGCGGGTCACCGGGGAGCTGTTTTTT
cdr3_aa: CASSFGGRVTGELFF

j_call: TRBJ1-2
clone_size: -
v_call: TRBV6-5
d_call: -
cdr3_nt: TGTGCCAGCAGTTACTCGGGGGGGGATGGCTACACCTTC
cdr3_aa: CASSYSGGDGYTF

j_call: TRBJ1-2
clone_size: -
v_call: TRBV6-4
d_call: -
cdr3_nt: TGTGCCAGCAGTGAGGACTCTTCCGGTGGCTACACCTTC
cdr3_aa: CASSEDSSGGYTF

j_call: TRBJ1-5
clone_size: -
v_call: TRBV10-3
d_call: TRBD1
cdr3_nt: TGTGCCATCAGTACAGGGGCAAATCAGCCCCAGCATTTT
cdr3_aa: CAISTGANQPQHF

j_call: TRBJ2-7
clone_size: once
v_call: TRBV13
d_call: -
cdr3_nt: TGTGCCAGCAGCTTATCCGACAGTCCCGAGCAGTACTTC
cdr3_aa: CASSLSDSPEQYF

j_call: TRBJ1-3
clone_size: -
v_call: TRBV9
d_call: TRBD1
cdr3_nt: TGTGCCAGCAGCGGCGGACAGGGGAGAATAGGAAACACCATATATTTT
cdr3_aa: CASSGGQGRIGNTIYF

j_call: TRBJ2-6
clone_size: -
v_call: TRBV13
d_call: TRBD1
cdr3_nt: TGTGCCAGCAGCTTATATTCCGACAGGGGGTTCCCCGGGGCCAACGTCCTGACTTTC
cdr3_aa: CASSLYSDRGFPGANVLTF